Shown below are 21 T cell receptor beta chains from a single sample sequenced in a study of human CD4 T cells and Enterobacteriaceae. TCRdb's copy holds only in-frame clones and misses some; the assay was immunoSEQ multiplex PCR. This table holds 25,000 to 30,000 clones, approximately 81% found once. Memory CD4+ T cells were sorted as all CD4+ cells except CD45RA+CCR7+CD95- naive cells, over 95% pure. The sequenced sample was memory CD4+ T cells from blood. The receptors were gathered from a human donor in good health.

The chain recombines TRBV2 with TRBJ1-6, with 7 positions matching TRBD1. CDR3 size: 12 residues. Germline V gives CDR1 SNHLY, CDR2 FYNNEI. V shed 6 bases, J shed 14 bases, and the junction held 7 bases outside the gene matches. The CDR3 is CASRKDQGALHF. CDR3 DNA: TGTGCCAGCAGGAAGGACCAGGGGGCCCTCCACTTT. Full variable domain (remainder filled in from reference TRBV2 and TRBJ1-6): EPEVTQTPSHQVTQMGQEVILRCVPISNHLYFYWYRQILGQKVEFLVSFYNNEISEKSEIFDDQFSVERPDGSNFTLKIRSTKLEDSAMYFCASRKDQGALHFGNGTRLTVT.

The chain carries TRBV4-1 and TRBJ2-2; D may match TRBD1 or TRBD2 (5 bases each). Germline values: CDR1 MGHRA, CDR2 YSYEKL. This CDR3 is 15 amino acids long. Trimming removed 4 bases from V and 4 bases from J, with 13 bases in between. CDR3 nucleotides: TGCGCCAGCAGCCGACTGGGGGAAACCACCGGGGAGCTGTTTTTT. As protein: CASSRLGETTGELFF.

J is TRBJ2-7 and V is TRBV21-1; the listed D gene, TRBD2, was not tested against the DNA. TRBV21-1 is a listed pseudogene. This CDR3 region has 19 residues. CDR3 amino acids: CASSKRSPSGLLHSYEQYF. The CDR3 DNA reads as TGTGCCAGCAGCAAGAGGTCCCCTTCGGGACTCCTACACTCCTACGAGCAGTACTTC.

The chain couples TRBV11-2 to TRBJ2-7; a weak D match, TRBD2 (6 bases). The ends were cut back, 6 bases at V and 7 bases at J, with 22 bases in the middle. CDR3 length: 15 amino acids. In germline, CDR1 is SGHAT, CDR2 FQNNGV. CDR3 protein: CASRPGRSPRGEQYF. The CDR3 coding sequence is TGTGCCAGCAGACCTGGGCGGTCACCCCGGGGGGAGCAGTACTTC.

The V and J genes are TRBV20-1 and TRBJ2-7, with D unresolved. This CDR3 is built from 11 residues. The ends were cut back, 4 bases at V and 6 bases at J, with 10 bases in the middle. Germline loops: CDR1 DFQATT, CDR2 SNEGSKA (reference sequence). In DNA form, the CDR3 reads TGCAGTGCTAACTTAGCTCGCGAGCAGTACTTC. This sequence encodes CSANLAREQYF.

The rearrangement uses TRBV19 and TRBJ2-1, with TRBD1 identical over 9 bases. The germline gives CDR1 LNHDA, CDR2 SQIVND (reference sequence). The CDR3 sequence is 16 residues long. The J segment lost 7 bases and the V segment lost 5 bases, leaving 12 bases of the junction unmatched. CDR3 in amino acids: CASSHITGGLGNEQFF. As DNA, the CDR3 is TGTGCCAGTAGTCATATCACAGGGGGCCTGGGGAATGAGCAGTTCTTC. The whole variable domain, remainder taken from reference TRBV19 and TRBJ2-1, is DGGITQSPKYLFRKEGQNVTLSCEQNLNHDAMYWYRQDPGQGLRLIYYSQIVNDFQKGDIAEGYSVSREKKESFPLTVTSAQKNPTAFYLCASSHITGGLGNEQFFGPGTRLTVL.

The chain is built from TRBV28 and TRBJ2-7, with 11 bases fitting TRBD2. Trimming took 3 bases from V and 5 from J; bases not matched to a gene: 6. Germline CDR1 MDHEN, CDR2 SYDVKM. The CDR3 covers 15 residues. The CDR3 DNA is TGTGCCAGCAGTTTCGCTAGCGGGAGGTTAAACGAGCAGTACTTC. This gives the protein CASSFASGRLNEQYF. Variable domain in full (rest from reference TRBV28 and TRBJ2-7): DVKVTQSSRYLVKRTGEKVFLECVQDMDHENMFWYRQDPGLGLRLIYFSYDVKMKEKGDIPEGYSVSREKKERFSLILESASTNQTSMYLCASSFASGRLNEQYFGPGTRLTVT.

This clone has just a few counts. The CDR3 nucleotides read TGTGCCAGCAGTGAACAGGCTAGGAGGGAGACCCAGTACTTC. Encoded protein: CASSEQARRETQYF. The chain carries TRBV6-1 and TRBJ2-5; maybe TRBD2 (5 bases). V lost 2 bases and J lost 5, with 12 bases in between. The CDR3 totals 14 residues. Germline assignment: CDR1 MNHNS and CDR2 SASEGT.

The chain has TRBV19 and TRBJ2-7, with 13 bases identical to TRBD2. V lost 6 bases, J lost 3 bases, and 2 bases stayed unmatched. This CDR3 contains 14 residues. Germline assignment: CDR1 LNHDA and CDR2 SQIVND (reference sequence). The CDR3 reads CASSRLAGGYEQYF. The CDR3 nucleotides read TGTGCCAGTAGCAGACTAGCGGGAGGCTACGAGCAGTACTTC.

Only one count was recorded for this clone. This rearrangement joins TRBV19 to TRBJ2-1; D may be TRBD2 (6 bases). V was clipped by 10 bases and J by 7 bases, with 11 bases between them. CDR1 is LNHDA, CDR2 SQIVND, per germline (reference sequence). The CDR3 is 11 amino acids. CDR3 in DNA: TGTGCCACGACCGGGAGAAATGAGCAGTTCTTC. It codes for CATTGRNEQFF.

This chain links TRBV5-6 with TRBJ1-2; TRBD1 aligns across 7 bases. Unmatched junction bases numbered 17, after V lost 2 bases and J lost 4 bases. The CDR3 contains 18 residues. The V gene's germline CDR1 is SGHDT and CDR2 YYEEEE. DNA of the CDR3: TGTGCCAGCAGCTTCTCCCAGGGGGTTCTCGGCGACCGCTATGGCTACACCTTC. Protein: CASSFSQGVLGDRYGYTF.

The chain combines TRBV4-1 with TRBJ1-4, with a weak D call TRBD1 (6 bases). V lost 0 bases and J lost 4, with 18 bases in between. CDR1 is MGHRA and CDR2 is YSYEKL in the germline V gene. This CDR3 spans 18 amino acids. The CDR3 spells CASSQEGGRTRINEKLFF. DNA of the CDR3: TGCGCCAGCAGCCAAGAAGGGGGTCGGACACGAATTAATGAAAAACTGTTTTTT.

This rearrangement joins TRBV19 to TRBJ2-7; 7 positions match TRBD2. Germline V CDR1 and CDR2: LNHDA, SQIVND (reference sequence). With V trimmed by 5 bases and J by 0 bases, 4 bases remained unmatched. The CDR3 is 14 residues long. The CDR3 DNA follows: TGTGCCAGTAGTCCGACTAGCAACTCCTACGAGCAGTACTTC. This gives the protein CASSPTSNSYEQYF.

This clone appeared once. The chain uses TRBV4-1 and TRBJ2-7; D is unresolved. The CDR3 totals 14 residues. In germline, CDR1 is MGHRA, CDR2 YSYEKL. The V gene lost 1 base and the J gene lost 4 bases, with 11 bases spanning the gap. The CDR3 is CASSQAASNYEQYF. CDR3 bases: TGCGCCAGCAGCCAAGCTGCTAGTAATTACGAGCAGTACTTC.

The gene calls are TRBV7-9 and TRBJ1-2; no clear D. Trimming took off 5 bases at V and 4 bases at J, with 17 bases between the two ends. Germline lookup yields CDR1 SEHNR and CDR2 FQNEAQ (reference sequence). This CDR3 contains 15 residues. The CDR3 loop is CASSHTDVKGYGYTF. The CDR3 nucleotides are TGTGCCAGCAGCCATACGGATGTGAAGGGCTATGGCTACACCTTC.

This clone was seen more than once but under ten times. The CDR3 region has the DNA TGTGCCAGCAGCGTCCGGGACACTAATAATTCACCCCTCCACTTT. This encodes CASSVRDTNNSPLHF. The rearrangement joins TRBV9 to TRBJ1-6; a weak D match, TRBD1 (6 bases). CDR3 size: 15 residues. CDR1 is SGDLS and CDR2 is YYNGEE in the germline V gene. V lost 2 bases and J lost 5, with 11 bases in between.

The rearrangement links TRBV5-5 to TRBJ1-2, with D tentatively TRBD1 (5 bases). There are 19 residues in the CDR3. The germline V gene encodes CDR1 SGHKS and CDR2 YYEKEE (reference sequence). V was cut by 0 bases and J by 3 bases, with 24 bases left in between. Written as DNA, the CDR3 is TGTGCCAGCAGCTTGGTTGTCCCCCGGGGAATCGGAGGGGACTATGGCTACACCTTC. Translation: CASSLVVPRGIGGDYGYTF.

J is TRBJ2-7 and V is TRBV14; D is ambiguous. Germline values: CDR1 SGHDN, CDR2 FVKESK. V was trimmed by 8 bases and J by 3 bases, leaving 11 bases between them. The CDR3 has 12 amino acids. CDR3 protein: CASSRRLYEQYF. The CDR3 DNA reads TGTGCCAGCTCACGGCGGCTCTACGAGCAGTACTTC.

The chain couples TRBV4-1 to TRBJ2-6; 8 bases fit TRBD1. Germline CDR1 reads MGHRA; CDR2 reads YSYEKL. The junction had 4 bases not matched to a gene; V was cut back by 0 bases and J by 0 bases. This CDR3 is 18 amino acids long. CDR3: CASSQDLTGGSGANVLTF. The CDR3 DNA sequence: TGCGCCAGCAGCCAAGATCTTACAGGGGGCTCTGGGGCCAACGTCCTGACTTTC.

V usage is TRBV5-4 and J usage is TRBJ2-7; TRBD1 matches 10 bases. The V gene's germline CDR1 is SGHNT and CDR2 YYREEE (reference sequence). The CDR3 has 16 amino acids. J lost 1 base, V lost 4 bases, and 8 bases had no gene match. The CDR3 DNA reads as TGTGCCAGCAGCCCGCCCGGGACAGGGGTTTCCTACGAGCAGTACTTC. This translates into CASSPPGTGVSYEQYF.

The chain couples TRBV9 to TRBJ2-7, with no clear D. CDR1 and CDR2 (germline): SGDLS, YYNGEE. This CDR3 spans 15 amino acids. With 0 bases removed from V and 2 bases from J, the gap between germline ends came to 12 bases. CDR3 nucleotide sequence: TGTGCCAGCAGCGTAGGCACACAGCCTGCCTACGAGCAGTACTTC. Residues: CASSVGTQPAYEQYF.